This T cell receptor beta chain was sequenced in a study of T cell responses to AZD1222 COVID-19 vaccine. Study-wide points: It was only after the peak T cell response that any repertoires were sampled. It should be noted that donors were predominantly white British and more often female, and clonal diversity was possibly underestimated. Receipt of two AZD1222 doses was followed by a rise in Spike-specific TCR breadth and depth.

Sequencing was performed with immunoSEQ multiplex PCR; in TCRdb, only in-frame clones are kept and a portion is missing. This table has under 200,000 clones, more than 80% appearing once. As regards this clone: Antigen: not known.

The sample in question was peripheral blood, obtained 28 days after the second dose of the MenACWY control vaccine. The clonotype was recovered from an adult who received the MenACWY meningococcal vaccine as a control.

The CDR3 protein is CASSLGRGGGYTF. CDR3 nucleotides: TGTGCCAGCAGCCTTGGGAGGGGCGGCGGCTACACCTTC. The rearrangement links TRBV6-5 to TRBJ1-2; D is possibly TRBD1 (5 bases). Looked up from germline, CDR1 is MNHEY and CDR2 is SVGAGI. The CDR3 has 13 residues. V was shortened by 6 bases and J by 8 bases, with 16 bases between the two germline ends.